This T cell receptor beta chain was captured in a study of beta chain features in type 1 diabetes (dated by TCRdb to 2016 to 2019). Turning to the overall study: Patients and healthy donors did not differ in mean age, gender distribution, total cell number or subset yield. Whereas all 28 donors provided naive and central memory subsets, regulatory and stem cell-like memory subsets were isolated from just 8 patients and roughly 8 healthy donors. In the study, TCRB repertoires of sorted circulating CD4+ T cell subsets from recently diagnosed type 1 diabetes patients were compared with those of matched healthy donors. A total of some 110 million sorted cells were examined across all samples, and a strong correlation was observed between cell number per subset and RNA yield. Points the paper makes about the study in general: Only small numbers of individuals were included in the HLA sub-analyses, which left unresolved whether HLA type had any influence on TCRB rearrangement. PCR may preferentially amplify shorter templates, but because patient and control samples were amplified and corrected together, any resulting skew would affect both groups equally. Because cDNA was sequenced instead of genomic DNA, highly expressing activated cells could be over-represented, though the groups showed no difference in activation or CD3 levels. Fewer insertions and more nucleotide deletions at VDJ recombination sites were observed in patients with type 1 diabetes, implying thymic rearrangement abnormalities. Naive, central memory and regulatory TCRB repertoires appeared more similar among patients than among healthy donors. Type 1 diabetes patients showed a moderate but significant shortening of TCRB CDR3 length in all four CD4+ subsets.

From each donor, a single peripheral blood sample of around 120 mL on average was drawn into heparinised tubes. Naive, central memory, regulatory and stem cell-like memory CD4+ T cells were sorted on a BD FACSAria II using a panel including CD45RO, CCR7, CD25, CD127, CD95 and CD27. A purity above 98% was achieved for all sorted populations. PBMCs were separated immediately by Lymphoprep density gradient centrifugation and were stained directly, without being cultured. So that batch effects would be minimized, each experiment stained and sorted samples in pairs, pairing one healthy donor with one patient. V lost 8 bases and J lost 3 bases, and the count of bases not matched to a germline gene is 5. The CDR3 goes from the cysteine to the phenylalanine over 13 residues. Of all the DNA, just the CDR3 is kept, 39 bases in frame from base 1. The entire amount of isolated RNA was reverse transcribed using the High Capacity cDNA Reverse Transcription Kit, so the sequenced TCRB transcripts were expressed ones. Deep immunoSEQ sequencing was applied to naive, central memory and regulatory T cell samples, giving an average of approximately 4 million total reads per sample. Sorted cells were lysed in RLT buffer, and RNA was extracted using DNase-treated RNeasy Micro or Mini kits according to cell number. Each cell subset was processed on its own to prevent cross-contamination, while patient and healthy donor samples were processed together. The immunoSEQ multiplex PCR was used to amplify TCRB sequences from cDNA, generating 87-bp fragments that spanned the CDR3 region. Sequencing of the amplicons was performed on the Illumina HiSeq platform. In the source study's methods: PCR bias was corrected computationally using synthetic template baselines, and reads within Hamming distance 2 were collapsed, with unmergeable singletons discarded. By aligning reads against IMGT, V, D and J genes, CDR3 length, and insertions or deletions at six rearrangement sites were assigned. Within each subset, clonotype counts were normalized to the number of sorted cells before true diversity and Gini coefficients were calculated with the tcR R package. The overlap coefficient, calculated on TCRB nucleotide sequences, was used to quantify repertoire sharing. Out-of-frame TCRB sequences from naive cells were analyzed to stand in for the pre-selection repertoire. TCRdb mirrors the immuneACCESS table, restricted to in-frame sequences. Some clones are absent from its copies; in checked studies, under half trace to an unresolved V gene, and the reason for the others is unknown. D and trimming were read from the DNA, whereas the V and J calls and clone size are those reported in that table. This sample comprises approximately 160,000 clones, about 63% of them detected only once. Clones ranked in the top ten supply about 0.091% of the sample.

This clone was picked up a small number of times. What this receptor recognizes is not known. No base quality values were provided; no much bigger clone lies one nucleotide off. Sequences were obtained from naive CD4+ T cells from blood. The sample's cell subset or site label, in plain terms: true naive CD4+ T cells. The chain employs TRBV23-1 and TRBJ1-2; a stretch of 8 junction bases matches TRBD1. TRBV23-1 is an open reading frame whose function is uncertain. The receptor's source is a man aged 25 to 40 with type 1 diabetes. CDR3 sequence: CASGQGRYYGYTF. The DNA sequence follows: TGCGCCAGCGGACAGGGCAGGTACTATGGCTACACCTTC.